The entry that follows covers one TCR beta chain sequence. Its antigen is as yet unknown. Time point in this sample: week 11, during vaccination. What each vaccine dose contained was 300 ug of mutant IDH1 20-mer peptide, accompanied by topical imiquimod. The sample belongs to a study of a mutant IDH1 vaccine in newly diagnosed glioma. Looking at the study overall: The study gave patients eight vaccinations in weeks 1, 3, 5, 7, 11, 15, 19, 23. Study observations and caveats: Pseudoprogression looked unconnected to shifts in top peripheral T cell clonotypes.

The data were produced by immunoSEQ multiplex PCR, yet TCRdb's version contains in-frame clones alone and is incomplete. The data show tens of thousands of clones, 65% to 85% seen once. The V gene lost 7 bases and the J gene lost 3 bases, with 17 bases spanning the gap. Germline V CDR1 and CDR2: SGHDT, YYEEEE. The CDR3 runs to 15 residues. The chain joins TRBV5-6 to TRBJ2-1; D could derive from TRBD1 or TRBD2 (5 bases each). This sample comprised PBMCs, obtained from a glioma patient whose treatment included an IDH1 peptide vaccine. This TCR was recovered from a woman younger than 30 with glioma. CDR3 region: CASGTRDGFYNEQFF. Here the CDR3 DNA reads TGTGCCAGCGGAACACGGGACGGATTCTACAATGAGCAGTTCTTC.